This T cell receptor (beta chain) was obtained from a study of shared clonotypes between healthy human individuals. Original handling: There were no quality scores in the junction-only immunoSEQ sequences, so filtering differed. Assay used: immunoSEQ multiplex PCR; TCRdb lists only in-frame clones, some missing. The V and J calls and the clone size are those of that table, but D and trimming were determined from the DNA. Of roughly 770,000 clones detected, 90% to 98% appear once; the ten largest clones hold approximately 0.2%. Germline CDR1 is SGHKS and CDR2 is YYEKEE (reference sequence). The CDR3 totals 13 residues. Unmatched junction bases numbered 3, after V lost 3 bases and J lost 4 bases. Findings of the study overall: The low donor count limited represented genetic and exposure-history diversity.

It was CD45RO-negative cells, positively selected for CCR7, that made up naive CD8 cells, with terminally differentiated effector memory CD45RA+ cells excluded. The donor population consisted of healthy HIV-negative adults with no recent acute infections or vaccinations. In the case of this clone: Its matching antigen is unknown.

The gene calls are TRBV5-5 and TRBJ1-2; 7 bases align to TRBD1. The sequencing sample was made of naive CD8+ T cells sorted from blood. The receptor was derived from a man in his thirties or forties in good health. This CDR3 reads CASSSDRFYGYTF. The CDR3 DNA is TGTGCCAGCAGCTCGGACAGGTTCTATGGCTACACCTTC.